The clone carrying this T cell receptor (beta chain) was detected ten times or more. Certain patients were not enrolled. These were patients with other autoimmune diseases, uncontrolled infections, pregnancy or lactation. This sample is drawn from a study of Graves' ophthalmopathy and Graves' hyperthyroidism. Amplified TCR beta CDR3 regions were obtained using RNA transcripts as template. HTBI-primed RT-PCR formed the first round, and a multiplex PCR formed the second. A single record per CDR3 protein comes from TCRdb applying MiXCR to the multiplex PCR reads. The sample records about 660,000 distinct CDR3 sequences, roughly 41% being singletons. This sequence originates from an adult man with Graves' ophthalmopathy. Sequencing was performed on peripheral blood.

CDR3: CASNNQAGFQETQYF. CDR3 bases: TGTGCCAGCAACAATCAAGCGGGCTTCCAAGAGACCCAGTACTTC. The J gene is TRBJ2-5, the V gene TRBV6-5; D perhaps matches TRBD2 (6 bases). Germline CDR1 MNHEY, CDR2 SVGAGI. The CDR3 length is 15 residues. Trimming removed 7 bases at V and 1 base at J, with 16 bases between.